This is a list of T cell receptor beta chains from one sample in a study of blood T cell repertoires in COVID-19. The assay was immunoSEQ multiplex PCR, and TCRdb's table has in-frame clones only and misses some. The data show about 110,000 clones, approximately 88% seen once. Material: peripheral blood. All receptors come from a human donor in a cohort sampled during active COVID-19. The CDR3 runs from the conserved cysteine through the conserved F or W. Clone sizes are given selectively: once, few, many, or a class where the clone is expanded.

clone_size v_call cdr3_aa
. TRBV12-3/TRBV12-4 CASSLGQNYGYTF
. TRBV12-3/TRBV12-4 CASSLGGVSEAFF
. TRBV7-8 CASSSQTGTSGLGQYF
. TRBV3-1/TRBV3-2 CASSQDYGTVPNEQFF
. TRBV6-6 CASSSLRVSQETQYF
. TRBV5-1 CASSLGGGGPEKLFF
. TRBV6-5 CASRRDRASEAFF
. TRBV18 CASSPPQGARTEAFF
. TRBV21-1 CASSLRTGWYGYTF
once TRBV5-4 CASTIGTGDGYTF
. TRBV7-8 CASSPPPGLAGRSSYEQYF
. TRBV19 CASSDRGYNSPLHF
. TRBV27 CASSSRAGSLANTGELFF
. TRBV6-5 CASMSYDTQYF
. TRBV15 CATSRDGRYEQYF
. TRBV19 CATDRGLSTGELFF
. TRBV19 CASSPHAGSRNEQFF
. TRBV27 CASSATGRANYGYTF
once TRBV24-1 CATSDWVLAGGGGSYNEQFF
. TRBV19 CASQGYGDTQYF
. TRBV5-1 CASSPTPRQSSDYGYTF
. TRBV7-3 CASSLGTGYEQYF
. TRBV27 CASSISVRMEAFF
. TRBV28 CASSSGQAPEAFF
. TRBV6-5 CASSPSGTGGEQYF
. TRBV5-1 CASSLGGGSYEQYF
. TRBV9 CASSPGTLSGNTIYF
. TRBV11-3 CASSLLRTSSYNEQFF
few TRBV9 CASSPEADSSTNEKLFF
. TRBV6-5 CASRLAGIRGETQYF
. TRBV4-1 CASSQAPGGGSYIQYF
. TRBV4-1 CASKLAGIFTDTQYF
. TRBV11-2 CASSSHSSYNSPLHF
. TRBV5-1 CASSTAGTQYF
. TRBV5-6 CASTSGGGAGEQFF
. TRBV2 CASSIERTTNQPQHF
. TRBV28 CASSFREVNQPQHF
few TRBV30 CAWTRDSSNSPLHF
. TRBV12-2 CASRLRTGTGYQETQYF
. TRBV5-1 CASSLVGAFNEKLFF
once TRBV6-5 CASSYIGLAGNEQFF
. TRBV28 CASWASPSYTF
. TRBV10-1 CASSESQGPPSYEQYF
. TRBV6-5 CASSPGTPNQPQHF
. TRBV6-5 CASSYSTGYSNYGYTF
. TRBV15 CATSSLLALGETQYF
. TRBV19 CASSIRREFPYEQYF
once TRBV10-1 CASSDHSYEQYF
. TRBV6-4 CASSTDYSSYNEQFF
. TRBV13 CASSHRGDREQYF
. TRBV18 CASSPRAVYGTGKEHEQYF
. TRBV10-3 CAIAGTGDQPQHF
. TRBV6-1 CASSEPRRGSGTEAFF